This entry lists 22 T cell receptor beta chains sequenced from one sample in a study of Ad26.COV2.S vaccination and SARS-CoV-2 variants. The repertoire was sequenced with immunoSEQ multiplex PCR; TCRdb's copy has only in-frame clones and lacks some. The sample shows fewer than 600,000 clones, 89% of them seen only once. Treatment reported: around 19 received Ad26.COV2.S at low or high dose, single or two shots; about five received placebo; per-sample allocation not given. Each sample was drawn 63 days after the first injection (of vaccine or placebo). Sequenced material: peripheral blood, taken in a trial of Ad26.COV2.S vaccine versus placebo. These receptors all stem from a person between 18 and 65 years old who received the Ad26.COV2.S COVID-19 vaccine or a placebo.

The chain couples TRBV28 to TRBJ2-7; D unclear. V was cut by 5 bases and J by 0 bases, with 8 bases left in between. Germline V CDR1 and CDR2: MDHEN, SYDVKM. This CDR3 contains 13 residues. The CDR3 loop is CASSQLSSYEQYF. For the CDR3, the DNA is TGTGCCAGCAGTCAACTTAGCTCCTACGAGCAGTACTTC. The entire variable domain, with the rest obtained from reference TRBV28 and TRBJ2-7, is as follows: DVKVTQSSRYLVKRTGEKVFLECVQDMDHENMFWYRQDPGLGLRLIYFSYDVKMKEKGDIPEGYSVSREKKERFSLILESASTNQTSMYLCASSQLSSYEQYFGPGTRLTVT.

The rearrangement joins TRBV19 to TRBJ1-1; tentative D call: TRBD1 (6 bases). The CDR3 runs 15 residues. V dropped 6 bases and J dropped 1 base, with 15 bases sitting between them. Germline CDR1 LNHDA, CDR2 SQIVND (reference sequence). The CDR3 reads CASSSSWGANTEAFF. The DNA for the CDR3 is TGTGCCAGTAGCTCAAGTTGGGGGGCGAACACTGAAGCTTTCTTT.

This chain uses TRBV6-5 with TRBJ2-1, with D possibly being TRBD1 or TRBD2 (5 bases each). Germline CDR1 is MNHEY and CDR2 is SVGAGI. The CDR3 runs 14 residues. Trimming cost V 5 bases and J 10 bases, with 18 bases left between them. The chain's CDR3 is CASSPTGLAAEQFF. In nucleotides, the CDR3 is TGTGCCAGCAGTCCCACGGGGCTGGCGGCAGAGCAGTTCTTC.

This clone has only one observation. In nucleotides, the CDR3 is TGTGCCAGCAGCATCGACCTGAACACCGGGGAGCTGTTTTTT. It specifies CASSIDLNTGELFF. The V and J genes are TRBV7-3 and TRBJ2-2, with no clear D. There are 14 residues in the CDR3. Trimming shortened V by 5 bases and J by 1 base, and 8 bases separated the two germline ends. Germline V gene sequence: CDR1 SGHTA, CDR2 FQGTGA.

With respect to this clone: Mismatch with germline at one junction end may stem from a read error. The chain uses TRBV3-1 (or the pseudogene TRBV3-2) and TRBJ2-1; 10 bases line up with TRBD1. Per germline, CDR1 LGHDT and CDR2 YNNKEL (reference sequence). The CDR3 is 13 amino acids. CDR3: CASSHMTGGAFLF. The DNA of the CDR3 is TGTGCCAGCAGCCACATGACAGGGGGCGCCTTCCTCTTC.

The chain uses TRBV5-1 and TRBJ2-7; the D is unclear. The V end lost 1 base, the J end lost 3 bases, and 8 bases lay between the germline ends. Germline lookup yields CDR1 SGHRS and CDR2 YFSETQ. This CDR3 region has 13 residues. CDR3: CASSLNTNYEQYF. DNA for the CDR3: TGCGCCAGCAGCTTGAACACTAACTACGAGCAGTACTTC. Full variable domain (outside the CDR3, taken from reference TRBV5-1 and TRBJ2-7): KAGVTQTPRYLIKTRGQQVTLSCSPISGHRSVSWYQQTPGQGLQFLFEYFSETQRNKGNFPGRFSGRQFSNSRSEMNVSTLELGDSALYLCASSLNTNYEQYFGPGTRLTVT.

CDR3 sequence: CASSPTQGRHEQYF. For the CDR3, the DNA is TGTGCCAGCAGTCCGACACAGGGGAGACACGAGCAGTACTTC. The J gene is TRBJ2-7, the V gene TRBV27; 7 nucleotides line up with TRBD1. The CDR3 length is 14 residues. The germline V gene has CDR1 MNHEY and CDR2 SMNVEV (reference sequence). J lost 5 bases, V lost 5 bases, and 9 bases had no gene match.

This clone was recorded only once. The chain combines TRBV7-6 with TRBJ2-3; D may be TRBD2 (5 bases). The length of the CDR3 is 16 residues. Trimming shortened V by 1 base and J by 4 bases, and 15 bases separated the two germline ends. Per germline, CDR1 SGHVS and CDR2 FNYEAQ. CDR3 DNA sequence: TGTGCCAGCAGCTTAGGTACGGCGGGCGGATCAGATACGCAGTATTTT. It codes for CASSLGTAGGSDTQYF. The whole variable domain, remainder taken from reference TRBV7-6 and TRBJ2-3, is GAGVSQSPRYKVTKRGQDVALRCDPISGHVSLYWYRQALGQGPEFLTYFNYEAQQDKSGLPNDRFSAERPEGSISTLTIQRTEQRDSAMYRCASSLGTAGGSDTQYFGPGTRLTVL.

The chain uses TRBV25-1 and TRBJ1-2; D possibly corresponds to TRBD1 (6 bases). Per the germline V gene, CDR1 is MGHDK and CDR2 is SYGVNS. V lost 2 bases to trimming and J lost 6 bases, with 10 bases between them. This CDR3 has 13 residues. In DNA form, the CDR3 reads TGTGCCAGCAGTGAACCTGGGGGGCATGGCTACACCTTC. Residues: CASSEPGGHGYTF.

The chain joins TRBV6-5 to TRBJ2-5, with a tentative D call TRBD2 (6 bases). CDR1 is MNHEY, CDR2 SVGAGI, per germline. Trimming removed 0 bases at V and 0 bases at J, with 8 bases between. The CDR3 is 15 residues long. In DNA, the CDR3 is TGTGCCAGCAGTTACTCCGGGGACTACCAAGAGACCCAGTACTTC. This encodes CASSYSGDYQETQYF.

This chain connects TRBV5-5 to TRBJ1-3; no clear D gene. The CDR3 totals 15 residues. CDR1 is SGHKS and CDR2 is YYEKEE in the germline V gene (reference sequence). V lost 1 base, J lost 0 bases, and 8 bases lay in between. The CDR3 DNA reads TGTGCCAGCAGCTTGCAGCCTATCTCTGGAAACACCATATATTTT. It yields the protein CASSLQPISGNTIYF.

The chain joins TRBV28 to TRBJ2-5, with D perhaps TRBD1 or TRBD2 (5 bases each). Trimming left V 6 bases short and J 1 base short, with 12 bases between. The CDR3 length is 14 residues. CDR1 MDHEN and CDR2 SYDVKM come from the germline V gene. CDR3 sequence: CASRPGRTQETQYF. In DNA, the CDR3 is TGTGCCAGCAGGCCGGGACGGACCCAAGAGACCCAGTACTTC.

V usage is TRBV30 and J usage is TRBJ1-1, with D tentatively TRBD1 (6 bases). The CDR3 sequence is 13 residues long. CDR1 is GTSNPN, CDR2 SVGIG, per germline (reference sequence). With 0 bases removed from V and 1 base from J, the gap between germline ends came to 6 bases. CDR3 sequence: CAWSVQGNTEAFF. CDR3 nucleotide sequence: TGTGCCTGGAGTGTACAGGGGAACACTGAAGCTTTCTTT.

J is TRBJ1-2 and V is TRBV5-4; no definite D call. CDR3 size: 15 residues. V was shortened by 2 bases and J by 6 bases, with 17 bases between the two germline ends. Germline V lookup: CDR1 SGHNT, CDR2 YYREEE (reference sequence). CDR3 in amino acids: CASSFGRSSSNGYTF. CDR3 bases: TGTGCCAGCAGCTTTGGCCGGTCTAGCAGTAATGGCTACACCTTC.

CDR3 DNA: TGTGCCAGCAGCTTTTCGGGTTCCGATACGCAGTATTTT. Its protein product is CASSFSGSDTQYF. V is TRBV7-9 and J is TRBJ2-3; unclear D gene. The CDR3 has 13 residues. Trimming stripped 3 bases from V and 6 bases from J, with 10 bases between. The germline V gene has CDR1 SEHNR and CDR2 FQNEAQ (reference sequence).

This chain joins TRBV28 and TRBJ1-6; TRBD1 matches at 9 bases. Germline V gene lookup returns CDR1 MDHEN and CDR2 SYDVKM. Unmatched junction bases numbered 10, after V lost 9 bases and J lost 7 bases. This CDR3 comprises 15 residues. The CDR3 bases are TGTGCCAGTATACCACTGGGACAGGGAAATTCACCCCTCCACTTT. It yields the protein CASIPLGQGNSPLHF.

CDR3 coding DNA: TGTGCCAGCAGTTTATCCGCTCCCGGGGGGGCCGGCTACACCTTC. It yields the protein CASSLSAPGGAGYTF. V is TRBV27 and J is TRBJ1-2; tentatively, D is TRBD1 (6 bases). The CDR3 is 15 amino acids. Trimming took off 0 bases at V and 8 bases at J, with 16 bases between the two ends. Germline V gives CDR1 MNHEY, CDR2 SMNVEV (reference sequence).

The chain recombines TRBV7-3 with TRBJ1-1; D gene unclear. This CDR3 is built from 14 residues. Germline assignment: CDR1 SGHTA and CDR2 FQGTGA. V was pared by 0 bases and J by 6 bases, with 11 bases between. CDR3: CASSLTDRAAEAFF. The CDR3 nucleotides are TGTGCCAGCAGCTTAACGGACCGAGCGGCTGAAGCTTTCTTT.

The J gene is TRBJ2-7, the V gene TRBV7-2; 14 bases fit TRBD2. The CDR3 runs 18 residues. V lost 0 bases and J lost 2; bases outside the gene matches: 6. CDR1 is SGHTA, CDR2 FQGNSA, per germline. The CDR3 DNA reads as TGTGCCAGCAGCTTAGCCTGGACTAGCGGGAGGATCCCCTACGAGCAGTACTTC. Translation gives CASSLAWTSGRIPYEQYF.

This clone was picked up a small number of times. The CDR3 spells CASSSRAGYEQYF. CDR3 coding DNA: TGTGCCAGCAGCTCCCGGGCGGGCTACGAGCAGTACTTC. The chain is built from TRBV7-9 and TRBJ2-7; TRBD2 might be the D (5 bases). The V gene lost 4 bases and the J gene lost 3 bases, with 10 bases spanning the gap. The CDR3 has 13 amino acids. Germline V gene data show CDR1 as SEHNR and CDR2 as FQNEAQ (reference sequence).

This chain's CDR3 is CASSLWGFGGNTEAFF. In DNA, the CDR3 is TGTGCCAGCAGCTTATGGGGTTTCGGGGGGAACACTGAAGCTTTCTTT. The chain couples TRBV11-1 to TRBJ1-1, with TRBD1 as a possible D gene (5 bases). The CDR3 consists of 16 residues. The V and J ends lost 2 bases and 1 base respectively, with 14 bases between them. The germline V gene encodes CDR1 SGHAT and CDR2 FQDESV (reference sequence).

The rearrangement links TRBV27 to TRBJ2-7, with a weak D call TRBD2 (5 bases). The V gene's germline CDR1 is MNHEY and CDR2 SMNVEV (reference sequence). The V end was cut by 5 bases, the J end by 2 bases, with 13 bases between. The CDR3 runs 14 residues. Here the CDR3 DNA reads TGTGCCAGCAGTCCCCGGGGAGTTCCCTACGAGCAGTACTTC. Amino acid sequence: CASSPRGVPYEQYF.